A selection of T cell receptor beta chains follows, all from one sample in a study of CXCR4 blockade with PD-1 therapy in pancreatic cancer. Repertoires were generated with immunoSEQ multiplex PCR, while TCRdb's copy carries only in-frame clones and drops some. Of roughly 240 clones listed, around 36% are singletons. Source material: tumor tissue. The receptors derive from a human donor with pancreatic ductal adenocarcinoma. Both conserved end residues are part of each CDR3. D genes are given only for firm matches. Not every row has a clone size; where given, it reads once, few, many or a size class.

J gene | V gene | D gene | clone size | CDR3 protein | CDR3 DNA
TRBJ2-1 | TRBV28 | TRBD2 | NA | CASMGLAGGSGGGEQFF | TGTGCCAGCATGGGACTAGCGGGAGGATCTGGCGGTGGTGAGCAGTTCTTC
TRBJ2-3 | TRBV25-1 | TRBD1 | NA | CASSGRRQGWDTQYF | TGTGCCAGCAGTGGAAGAAGACAGGGCTGGGATACGCAGTATTTT
TRBJ1-1 | TRBV11-3 | NA | NA | CASSQDPQMNTEAFF | TGTGCCAGCAGTCAGGATCCCCAAATGAACACTGAAGCTTTCTTT
TRBJ2-2 | TRBV9 | TRBD2 | few | CASSVHGTSGWAGELFF | TGTGCCAGCAGCGTACACGGGACTAGCGGGTGGGCCGGGGAGCTGTTTTTT
TRBJ2-1 | TRBV6-8 | NA | NA | CASSVDRDSYNEQFF | TGTGCCAGCAGTGTTGACCGGGACTCCTACAATGAGCAGTTCTTC
TRBJ2-1 | TRBV6-8 | NA | large | CAISQGFGYNEQFF | TGTGCCATCAGCCAGGGATTCGGCTACAATGAGCAGTTCTTC
TRBJ2-3 | TRBV25-1 | NA | few | CASGLGAGTDTQYF | TGTGCCAGCGGTTTGGGGGCTGGCACAGATACGCAGTATTTT
TRBJ2-7 | TRBV28 | NA | few | CASSSVGSYEQYF | TGTGCCAGCAGTTCCGTTGGGTCCTACGAGCAGTACTTC
TRBJ2-7 | TRBV30 | NA | few | CAWSEGVQGRSSHEQYF | TGTGCCTGGAGTGAAGGTGTGCAGGGGCGTAGTAGCCACGAGCAGTACTTC
TRBJ1-2 | TRBV19 | NA | once | CASSTPGRERDGYTF | TGTGCCAGTAGTACCCCCGGGAGGGAACGGGATGGCTACACCTTC
TRBJ1-1 | TRBV28 | NA | NA | CASRTGDLNTEAFF | TGTGCCAGCAGAACCGGAGATTTGAACACTGAAGCTTTCTTT